These 30 T cell receptor beta chains originate from one sample sequenced in a study of T-cell memory formation after mild COVID-19. TCRdb ran MiXCR on the 5' RACE reads and lists one entry per CDR3 protein. In the table there are roughly 280,000 distinct CDR3 sequences, roughly 16% of which are singletons. The sequenced sample was PBMCs or a T cell subset sorted from them (not recorded which). Receptors originate from a man aged 18 to 35 who had mild COVID-19 (a few samples of this study predate the infection). Cell type and time point are not known.

The V gene is TRBV11-2, the J gene TRBJ1-4, with 9 bases matching TRBD1. Trimming removed 5 bases from V and 3 bases from J; junction bases left unmatched: 10. From germline, CDR1 is SGHAT and CDR2 FQNNGV. The CDR3 spans 17 residues. The CDR3 nucleotides are TGTGCCAGCAGCCCGAGCCCCCGGGACAGGGCTAATGAAAAACTGTTTTTT. This codes for CASSPSPRDRANEKLFF.

The chain joins TRBV27 to TRBJ2-5, with D perhaps assigned TRBD1 or TRBD2 (5 bases each). Germline V gene lookup returns CDR1 MNHEY and CDR2 SMNVEV (reference sequence). Deletions cut 1 base from V and 5 bases from J, with 11 bases between. This CDR3 comprises 14 residues. The CDR3 nucleotides are TGTGCCAGCAGTTTATACGGGGCGCGGGAGACCCAGTACTTC. This encodes CASSLYGARETQYF.

This clonotype was detected ten times or more. This chain uses TRBV5-1 with TRBJ2-2; no clear D. The V and J ends lost 5 bases and 3 bases respectively, with 8 bases between them. The CDR3 is 13 residues long. Germline CDR1 and CDR2: SGHRS and YFSETQ. CDR3 bases: TGCGCCAGCAGGCTAACAGACACCGGGGAGCTGTTTTTT. Its translation is CASRLTDTGELFF.

The V call is TRBV7-9, the J call TRBJ1-1; D gene unclear. Germline assignment: CDR1 SEHNR and CDR2 FQNEAQ (reference sequence). The CDR3 sequence is 12 residues long. The V and J ends lost 4 bases and 4 bases respectively, with 7 bases between them. The CDR3 loop reads CASSSESTEAFF. CDR3 sequence (DNA): TGTGCCAGCAGCTCGGAAAGCACTGAAGCTTTCTTT. Full variable domain (outside the CDR3, taken from reference TRBV7-9 and TRBJ1-1): DTGVSQNPRHKITKRGQNVTFRCDPISEHNRLYWYRQTLGQGPEFLTYFQNEAQLEKSRLLSDRFSAERPKGSFSTLEIQRTEQGDSAMYLCASSSESTEAFFGQGTRLTVV.

This chain links TRBV3-1 with TRBJ1-6, with a weak D call TRBD1 (5 bases). CDR1 is LGHDT and CDR2 is YNNKEL in the germline V gene (reference sequence). V shed 0 bases and J shed 2 bases, with 14 bases lying between them. This CDR3 has 18 residues. The CDR3 reads CASSQDGGAGAYNSPLHF. The CDR3 bases are TGTGCCAGCAGCCAAGATGGCGGGGCGGGGGCCTATAATTCACCCCTCCACTTT. Full variable domain (outside the CDR3, taken from reference TRBV3-1 and TRBJ1-6): DTAVSQTPKYLVTQMGNDKSIKCEQNLGHDTMYWYKQDSKKFLKIMFSYNNKELIINETVPNRFSPKSPDKAHLNLHINSLELGDSAVYFCASSQDGGAGAYNSPLHFGNGTRLTVT.

This chain joins TRBV12-3 or TRBV12-4 and TRBJ2-1; D is undetermined. Trimming left V 6 bases short and J 5 bases short, with 8 bases between. This CDR3 is 12 amino acids long. As DNA, the CDR3 is TGTGCCAGCAGCCGTCATAACAATGAGCAGTTCTTC. Translation gives CASSRHNNEQFF.

The sample holds a few counts of this clonotype. V gene TRBV3-1 combines with J gene TRBJ2-4; D gene uncertain. The ends were cut back, 6 bases at V and 0 bases at J, with 18 bases in the middle. Per germline, CDR1 LGHDT and CDR2 YNNKEL (reference sequence). The CDR3 spans 17 residues. CDR3 DNA sequence: TGTGCCAGCAGTCACGTTGCCGACGCCATAGCCAAAAACATTCAGTACTTC. Translating it yields CASSHVADAIAKNIQYF.

This clonotype was seen a few times. The chain employs TRBV5-1 and TRBJ2-2, with D possibly being TRBD1 (6 bases). Trimming took off 2 bases at V and 13 bases at J, with 9 bases between the two ends. The CDR3 has 11 residues. The germline CDR1 and CDR2 sequences are SGHRS and YFSETQ. In DNA form, the CDR3 reads TGCGCCAGCAGCTTAGGGGGTTGGCTGTTTTTT. This translates into CASSLGGWLFF.

This clonotype showed up just a few times. V is TRBV6-5 and J is TRBJ2-5; D assignment may be TRBD1 or TRBD2 (5 bases each). Germline CDR1 reads MNHEY; CDR2 reads SVGAGI. The CDR3 consists of 17 residues. V was pared by 2 bases and J by 1 base, with 17 bases between. In DNA, the CDR3 is TGTGCCAGCAGTTACCAGCCGGGGCCGTTTAGCCAAGAGACCCAGTACTTC. The encoded protein is CASSYQPGPFSQETQYF.

V is TRBV29-1 and J is TRBJ2-4, with a weak D call TRBD1 (5 bases). V was trimmed by 4 bases and J by 8 bases, leaving 15 bases between them. Germline V CDR1 and CDR2: SQVTM, ANQGSEA. CDR3 length: 13 residues. This CDR3 is CSVGAGQIDIQYF. The CDR3 bases are TGCAGCGTTGGGGCAGGGCAAATAGACATTCAGTACTTC.

This clonotype was observed at least ten times. The gene calls are TRBV29-1 and TRBJ2-5; no firm D call. CDR1 and CDR2 (germline): SQVTM, ANQGSEA. This CDR3 has 14 residues. V shed 1 base and J shed 0 bases, with 9 bases lying between them. The CDR3 DNA reads TGCAGCGTTGAAGGACATGACTACCAAGAGACCCAGTACTTC. Translating gives CSVEGHDYQETQYF.

DNA for the CDR3: TGCGCCAGCACCGAGGGTCTCTATAATTCACCCCTCCACTTT. This codes for CASTEGLYNSPLHF. The chain employs TRBV10-2 and TRBJ1-6; D not resolved. With 7 bases removed from V and 3 bases from J, the gap between germline ends came to 10 bases. This CDR3 is 14 amino acids long. Germline loops: CDR1 WSHSY, CDR2 SAAADI.

This clonotype appeared a few times. The genes are TRBV7-8 and TRBJ2-7, with TRBD2 identical over 10 bases. Germline V gene sequence: CDR1 SGHVS, CDR2 FQNEAQ. V was pared by 5 bases and J by 5 bases, with 9 bases of the junction left unmatched. The CDR3 is 15 residues long. CDR3 DNA: TGTGCCAGCAGCCCAGAAGCGGGGGGGACCCACGAGCAGTACTTC. Its protein product is CASSPEAGGTHEQYF.

A few counts support this clonotype. The V gene is TRBV7-9, the J gene TRBJ1-2, with a tentative D call TRBD1 (5 bases). The CDR3 length is 14 residues. Germline values: CDR1 SEHNR, CDR2 FQNEAQ (reference sequence). V lost 5 bases and J 3 bases, leaving 13 bases between the germline ends. The CDR3 DNA follows: TGTGCCAGCAGCCCCGAGACAGCTTACTATGGCTACACCTTC. Translated, it gives CASSPETAYYGYTF.

This clonotype was seen ten or more times. The genes are TRBV12-3 or TRBV12-4 and TRBJ2-5, with D unclear. The CDR3 has 12 residues. The V end lost 6 bases, the J end lost 4 bases, and 9 bases lay between the germline ends. The DNA of the CDR3 is TGTGCCAGCAGCCACTCCATAGAGACCCAGTACTTC. Its protein product is CASSHSIETQYF.

The V gene is TRBV7-9, the J gene TRBJ2-2, with D maybe TRBD2 (6 bases). CDR3 length equals 14 residues. V was trimmed by 11 bases and J by 4 bases, leaving 17 bases between them. Germline CDR1 SEHNR, CDR2 FQNEAQ (reference sequence). The CDR3: CAYRPGLLTGELFF. The CDR3 DNA follows: TGTGCCTACCGACCGGGACTTCTCACCGGGGAGCTGTTTTTT.

This clonotype was seen a handful of times. The chain employs TRBV6-5 and TRBJ2-1, with 7 positions matching TRBD1. V shed 8 bases and J 4 bases; nucleotides not matched to a gene: 8. Germline assignment: CDR1 MNHEY and CDR2 SVGAGI. This CDR3 is built from 14 residues. The CDR3 coding sequence is TGTGCCAGCGGTGGACAGGTTGCGTACAATGAGCAGTTCTTC. Translated, it gives CASGGQVAYNEQFF.

This sequence joins TRBV5-1 and TRBJ2-2, with D maybe TRBD1 (6 bases). Germline V CDR1 and CDR2: SGHRS, YFSETQ. V was pared by 4 bases and J by 4 bases, with 11 bases between. CDR3 length: 14 residues. The CDR3 sequence is CASSHKQGTGELFF. The DNA for the CDR3 is TGCGCCAGCAGCCACAAACAGGGCACCGGGGAGCTGTTTTTT. Based on the CDR3 plus reference TRBV5-1 and TRBJ2-2, the full variable domain is KAGVTQTPRYLIKTRGQQVTLSCSPISGHRSVSWYQQTPGQGLQFLFEYFSETQRNKGNFPGRFSGRQFSNSRSEMNVSTLELGDSALYLCASSHKQGTGELFFGEGSRLTVL.

This clonotype was recorded a few times. The chain has TRBV28 and TRBJ2-7; D is possibly TRBD1 (5 bases). The CDR3 is 15 residues long. V shed 5 bases and J shed 4 bases, with 18 bases lying between them. CDR1 is MDHEN, CDR2 SYDVKM, per germline. The CDR3 DNA reads TGTGCCAGCAGTCACAGGAGCCCGTATGCTTACGAGCAGTACGTC. It encodes CASSHRSPYAYEQYV.

The genes are TRBV2 and TRBJ2-3; D could derive from TRBD1 or TRBD2 (5 bases each). Trimming stripped 6 bases from V and 4 bases from J, with 11 bases between. From germline, CDR1 is SNHLY and CDR2 FYNNEI. There are 13 residues in the CDR3. The DNA for the CDR3 is TGTGCCAGCAGACGGCCGGGGCCAGATACGCAGTATTTT. Amino acid sequence: CASRRPGPDTQYF. Combining the CDR3 with reference TRBV2 and TRBJ2-3 gives the whole variable domain EPEVTQTPSHQVTQMGQEVILRCVPISNHLYFYWYRQILGQKVEFLVSFYNNEISEKSEIFDDQFSVERPDGSNFTLKIRSTKLEDSAMYFCASRRPGPDTQYFGPGTRLTVL.

This chain joins TRBV15 and TRBJ1-2; D is ambiguous. Between the trimmed V and J ends, which lost 4 bases and 5 bases, there was a span of 8 bases. The CDR3 contains 12 residues. CDR1 is LNHNV and CDR2 is YYDKDF in the germline V gene (reference sequence). This chain's CDR3 is CATSTRSYGYTF. DNA for the CDR3: TGTGCCACCAGCACACGTTCATATGGCTACACCTTC.

This rearrangement joins TRBV4-1 to TRBJ1-5, with D possibly matching TRBD1 (5 bases). Germline V gene lookup returns CDR1 MGHRA and CDR2 YSYEKL. Trimming pared 4 bases from V and 6 bases from J, leaving 16 bases between. The CDR3 totals 15 residues. The CDR3 reads CASSRAGQVGQPQHF. The CDR3 bases are TGCGCCAGCAGCCGGGCGGGGCAGGTAGGTCAGCCCCAGCATTTT.

This clonotype was counted many times. The V call is TRBV5-1, the J call TRBJ1-2; 7 bases fit TRBD1. Germline V gives CDR1 SGHRS, CDR2 YFSETQ. With 4 bases clipped from V and 6 bases from J, the junction kept 6 bases outside the gene matches. CDR3 length: 13 amino acids. CDR3 residues: CASSTGDRDGYTF. The CDR3 region has the DNA TGCGCCAGCAGCACAGGGGACCGGGATGGCTACACCTTC.

This clonotype was seen ten or more times. The chain combines TRBV7-2 with TRBJ1-1; D uncertain. V gave up 5 bases and J gave up 1 base, with 5 bases separating them. Germline V lookup: CDR1 SGHTA, CDR2 FQGNSA. CDR3 length: 12 residues. CDR3 DNA: TGTGCCAGCAGCATCTGGAACACTGAAGCTTTCTTT. Translation gives CASSIWNTEAFF.

The chain joins TRBV18 to TRBJ2-7, with D maybe TRBD1 (5 bases). Trimming stripped 4 bases from V and 5 bases from J, with 9 bases between. Germline V CDR1 and CDR2: KGHSH, LQKENI. The CDR3 runs 12 residues. Written as DNA, the CDR3 is TGTGCCAGCTCACGGTCCAGGGACGAGCAGTACGTC. Protein sequence: CASSRSRDEQYV.

The chain links TRBV7-3 to TRBJ2-2; TRBD2 matches 8 bases. V lost 5 bases, J lost 1 base, and 21 bases stayed unmatched. CDR1 is SGHTA and CDR2 is FQGTGA in the germline V gene. The CDR3 has 21 residues. The CDR3 loop is CASSDQGKEAGASRNTGELFF. As DNA, the CDR3 is TGTGCCAGCAGCGACCAAGGGAAAGAAGCGGGGGCCTCACGGAACACCGGGGAGCTGTTTTTT.

This clonotype was counted many times. This rearrangement joins TRBV29-1 to TRBJ2-2; D ambiguous. This CDR3 is built from 13 residues. CDR1 is SQVTM and CDR2 is ANQGSEA in the germline V gene. Trimming stripped 3 bases from V and 3 bases from J, with 8 bases between. CDR3 DNA: TGCAGCGTTGACAAACTCGACACCGGGGAGCTGTTTTTT. Protein: CSVDKLDTGELFF.

V gene TRBV6-2 or TRBV6-3 combines with J gene TRBJ2-1; TRBD2 is a possible D gene (6 bases). The V and J ends lost 7 bases and 4 bases respectively, with 11 bases between them. The CDR3 totals 13 residues. In germline, CDR1 is MNHEY, CDR2 SVGEGT. The CDR3 loop is CASTGLLYNEQFF. As DNA, the CDR3 is TGTGCCAGCACGGGACTGTTGTACAATGAGCAGTTCTTC.

This clonotype has just a few counts. The chain uses TRBV5-1 and TRBJ1-1; D is unclear. The CDR3 loop spans 11 amino acids. CDR1 is SGHRS, CDR2 YFSETQ, per germline. Trimming pared 4 bases from V and 2 bases from J, leaving 3 bases between. The CDR3 region is CASSGNTEAFF. CDR3 bases: TGCGCCAGCAGCGGAAACACTGAAGCTTTCTTT.

This rearrangement joins TRBV5-1 to TRBJ2-5, with D perhaps matching TRBD2 (5 bases). This CDR3 is 14 amino acids long. Germline CDR1 and CDR2: SGHRS and YFSETQ. The V end lost 6 bases, the J end lost 0 bases, and 12 bases lay between the germline ends. As DNA, the CDR3 is TGCGCCAGCAATCGCCGGGGAAACCAAGAGACCCAGTACTTC. It encodes CASNRRGNQETQYF.